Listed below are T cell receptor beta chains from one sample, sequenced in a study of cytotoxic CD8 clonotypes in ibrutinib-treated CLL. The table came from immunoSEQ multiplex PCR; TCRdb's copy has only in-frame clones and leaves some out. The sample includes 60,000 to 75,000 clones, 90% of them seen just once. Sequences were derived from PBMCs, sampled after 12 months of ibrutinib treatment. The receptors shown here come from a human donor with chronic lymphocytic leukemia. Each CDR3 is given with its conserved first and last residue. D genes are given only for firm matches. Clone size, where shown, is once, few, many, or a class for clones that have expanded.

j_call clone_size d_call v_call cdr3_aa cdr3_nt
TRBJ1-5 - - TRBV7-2 CASSLVVNSNQPQHF TGTGCCAGCAGCTTAGTAGTGAATAGCAATCAGCCCCAGCATTTT
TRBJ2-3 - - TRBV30 CAWSEGTVRTDTQYF TGTGCCTGGAGCGAAGGGACTGTACGCACAGATACGCAGTATTTT
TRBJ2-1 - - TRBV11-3 CASSLEAGGPYNEQFF TGTGCCAGCAGCTTAGAGGCGGGTGGACCCTACAATGAGCAGTTCTTC
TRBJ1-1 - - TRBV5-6 CASSSTFLGEAFF TGTGCCAGCAGCTCGACTTTCCTAGGGGAAGCTTTCTTT
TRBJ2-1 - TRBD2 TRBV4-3 CASSQDGGLVDNEQFF TGCGCCAGCAGCCAAGATGGGGGACTAGTCGACAATGAGCAGTTCTTC
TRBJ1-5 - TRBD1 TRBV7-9 CASSLEGQGNQPQHF TGTGCCAGCAGCTTAGAGGGACAGGGGAATCAGCCCCAGCATTTT
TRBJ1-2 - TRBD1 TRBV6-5 CASSTGDYGYTF TGTGCCAGCAGTACAGGGGACTATGGCTACACCTTC
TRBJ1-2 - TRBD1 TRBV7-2 CASSAWDRADGYTF TGTGCCAGCAGCGCCTGGGACAGGGCGGATGGCTACACCTTC
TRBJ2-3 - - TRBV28 CASSLIGLTGTDTQYF TGTGCCAGCAGTTTAATCGGACTCACGGGCACAGATACGCAGTATTTT
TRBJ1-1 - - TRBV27 CASSFKENTEAFF TGTGCCAGCAGTTTCAAGGAGAACACTGAAGCTTTCTTT
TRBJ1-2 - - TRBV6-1 CASTQGGAQTYGYTF TGTGCCAGCACCCAAGGGGGGGCGCAGACCTATGGCTACACCTTC
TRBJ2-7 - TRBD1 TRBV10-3 CAISEPINARDRDPYEQYF TGTGCCATCAGTGAGCCAATAAACGCCCGGGACAGGGATCCCTACGAGCAGTACTTC
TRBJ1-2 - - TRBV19 CASSIKDSGSGYGYTF TGTGCCAGTAGTATAAAAGATAGCGGCAGCGGCTATGGCTACACCTTC
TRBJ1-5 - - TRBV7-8 CASSPYLGEINQPQHF TGTGCCAGCAGCCCCTACCTTGGGGAGATAAATCAGCCCCAGCATTTT
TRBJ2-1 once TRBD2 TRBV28 CASSSDRGSGAYNEQFF TGTGCCAGCAGTTCGGATCGGGGTAGCGGGGCTTACAATGAGCAGTTCTTC
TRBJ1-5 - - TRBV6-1 CASSEVGQPQHF TGTGCCAGCAGTGAAGTCGGTCAGCCCCAGCATTTT
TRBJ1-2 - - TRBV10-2 CASSVDSTIGYTF TGCGCCAGCAGTGTGGACAGTACTATTGGCTACACCTTC
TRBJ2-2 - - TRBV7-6 CASSLVGPTGNTGELFF TGTGCCAGCAGCTTAGTCGGTCCGACGGGGAACACCGGGGAGCTGTTTTTT
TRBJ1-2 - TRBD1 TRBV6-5 CASSYSNLRTGEAYTF TGTGCCAGCAGTTACTCGAACTTAAGGACAGGGGAGGCCTACACCTTC